This TCR beta chain comes out of a study of beta chain features in type 1 diabetes. Overall study findings and caveats: Across patients, naive, central memory and Treg TCRB repertoires exhibited apparently greater similarity than was observed across healthy donors. Possible PCR preference for shorter templates applied equally to patients and controls. In every one of the four CD4+ subsets, TCRB CDR3s were moderately but significantly shorter in Type 1 diabetes patients.

This clone has just a few counts. Its target is not known. Expressed TCRB transcripts were sequenced because the isolated RNA had all been reverse transcribed beforehand. Produced via immunoSEQ multiplex PCR; TCRdb's table is partial and in-frame only. The sample consists of 140,000 to 150,000 clones, around 13% of them appearing once. The CDR3 has 15 amino acids. CDR1 and CDR2 (germline): SGHRS, YFSETQ. Trimming took off 0 bases at V and 0 bases at J, with 6 bases between the two ends. The V gene is TRBV5-1, the J gene TRBJ2-2, with D perhaps matching TRBD2 (5 bases). The material sequenced was central memory CD4+ T cells from blood. The TCR was taken from a man between 18 and 29 years old with type 1 diabetes. The CDR3 DNA is TGCGCCAGCAGCTTGGGGCGGGCGAACACCGGGGAGCTGTTTTTT. This gives the protein CASSLGRANTGELFF.